The 10 T cell receptor beta chains given below trace back to one sample, sequenced in a study of T-cell reconstitution after alpha-beta-depleted transplantation in children. Unique molecular identifiers were used to barcode this TCRbeta library. TCRdb reprocessed the PCR reads via MiXCR and lists one record per CDR3 protein. The data show more than 550,000 distinct CDR3 sequences, 10% seen once. The material sequenced was PBMCs from the stem cell graft donor, taken from the stem cell graft. These receptors all stem from a human donor who donated a stem cell graft to a child with acute myeloid leukemia.

This clonotype was observed at least ten times. The V call is TRBV7-2, the J call TRBJ1-2; D is unclear. The CDR3 length is 13 residues. CDR1 is SGHTA and CDR2 is FQGNSA in the germline V gene. Trimming removed 2 bases at V and 5 bases at J, with 9 bases between. DNA for the CDR3: TGTGCCAGCAGCTTAATGCCAGAATATGGCTACACCTTC. Amino acids: CASSLMPEYGYTF.

This clonotype was seen ten or more times. The genes are TRBV7-6 and TRBJ1-1; 8 bases align to TRBD1. CDR1 and CDR2 (germline): SGHVS, FNYEAQ. CDR3 length: 12 amino acids. V lost 5 bases and J lost 5; bases outside the gene matches: 1. The chain's CDR3 is CASSGQGTEAFF. The CDR3 DNA reads as TGTGCCAGCAGCGGACAGGGAACTGAAGCTTTCTTT.

This clonotype has a count of ten or more. This rearrangement joins TRBV20-1 to TRBJ1-2; D uncertain. Looked up from germline, CDR1 is DFQATT and CDR2 is SNEGSKA (reference sequence). This CDR3 has 15 residues. V was trimmed by 3 bases and J by 5 bases, leaving 19 bases between them. In DNA form, the CDR3 reads TGCAGTGCTAGGGACCCAGTCCGTTCCTGGTATGGCTACACCTTC. As protein: CSARDPVRSWYGYTF.

The chain carries TRBV5-1 and TRBJ2-7; 9 bases align to TRBD1. V trimming: 2 bases; J trimming: 6 bases; junction bases outside the gene matches: 9. Germline loops: CDR1 SGHRS, CDR2 YFSETQ. The CDR3 runs to 15 residues. CDR3 residues: CASSFTGTGSIEQYF. The CDR3 DNA reads TGCGCCAGCAGCTTCACCGGGACAGGGTCAATCGAGCAGTACTTC.

A few counts support this clonotype. The chain joins TRBV4-3 to TRBJ1-3, with 7 bases aligning to TRBD1. J gave up 2 bases and V 2 bases, and 3 bases lay outside the gene matches. Germline V lookup: CDR1 LGHNA, CDR2 YSLEER. The CDR3 spans 15 residues. The CDR3 reads CASSQRQGAGNTIYF. The CDR3 DNA is TGCGCCAGCAGCCAAAGGCAGGGGGCTGGAAACACCATATATTTT.

This clonotype was counted many times. The J gene is TRBJ1-2, the V gene TRBV3-1; 7 positions match TRBD1. The trim removed 4 bases at V and 0 bases at J, leaving 8 bases unmatched. This CDR3 is 16 amino acids long. CDR1 is LGHDT and CDR2 is YNNKEL in the germline V gene (reference sequence). CDR3 residues: CASSLLGTVTNYGYTF. The CDR3 DNA reads TGTGCCAGCAGCCTACTCGGGACAGTCACTAACTATGGCTACACCTTC.

In its sample, this clonotype was seen a few times. The chain joins TRBV3-1 to TRBJ1-1; no reliable D call. CDR3 size: 15 residues. The germline V gene has CDR1 LGHDT and CDR2 YNNKEL (reference sequence). Between the trimmed V and J ends, which lost 0 bases and 2 bases, there was a span of 10 bases. The CDR3 nucleotides are TGTGCCAGCAGCCAAGATGTGAATACTAACACTGAAGCTTTCTTT. This sequence encodes CASSQDVNTNTEAFF.

Only a few counts were recorded for this clonotype. The chain employs TRBV5-1 and TRBJ2-3; 8 positions match TRBD2. The CDR3 extends over 15 amino acids. Germline-derived CDR1 and CDR2 are SGHRS and YFSETQ. The ends lost 4 bases at V and 6 bases at J; junction bases unmatched: 10. This CDR3 reads CASSKGLVGEDTQYF. The CDR3 bases are TGCGCCAGCAGCAAGGGACTAGTGGGCGAGGATACGCAGTATTTT. Full variable domain (missing parts from reference TRBV5-1 and TRBJ2-3): KAGVTQTPRYLIKTRGQQVTLSCSPISGHRSVSWYQQTPGQGLQFLFEYFSETQRNKGNFPGRFSGRQFSNSRSEMNVSTLELGDSALYLCASSKGLVGEDTQYFGPGTRLTVL.

This clonotype was seen many times. The chain has TRBV20-1 and TRBJ2-7; TRBD1 is a possible D gene (7 bases). The CDR3 contains 15 residues. The germline gives CDR1 DFQATT, CDR2 SNEGSKA (reference sequence). V dropped 0 bases and J dropped 5 bases, with 17 bases sitting between them. This CDR3 reads CSARDGRTGGHEQYF. CDR3 DNA: TGCAGTGCTAGAGATGGGAGGACAGGTGGCCACGAGCAGTACTTC.

This clonotype occurred many times. The chain couples TRBV11-2 to TRBJ2-3; the D gene is possibly TRBD1 (5 bases). The CDR3 runs 16 residues. The V and J ends lost 6 bases and 0 bases respectively, with 16 bases between them. From germline, CDR1 is SGHAT and CDR2 FQNNGV. The CDR3 nucleotides are TGTGCCAGCAGTCCCCGCAGGGATACTAGCACAGATACGCAGTATTTT. Its translation: CASSPRRDTSTDTQYF.